This TCR beta chain was profiled in a study of blood T cell repertoires in COVID-19. CDR1 and CDR2 from the germline V gene are SEHNR and FQNEAQ (reference sequence). J lost 4 bases, V lost 5 bases, and 6 bases had no gene match. This CDR3 comprises 15 residues. Clones were sequenced by immunoSEQ multiplex PCR, and TCRdb holds only the in-frame ones, with some missing. The top ten hold approximately 11% of the sample, which has about 86,000 clones, around 85% seen once. The TCR originated in a man aged 65 to 79 with acute or convalescent COVID-19. This rearrangement joins TRBV7-9 to TRBJ1-2; 11 nucleotides line up with TRBD1. The sample comprised peripheral blood. The CDR3 DNA reads TGTGCCAGCAGCGTGCGGACAGGGGGCGGCTATGGCTACACCTTC. Translated, it gives CASSVRTGGGYGYTF.